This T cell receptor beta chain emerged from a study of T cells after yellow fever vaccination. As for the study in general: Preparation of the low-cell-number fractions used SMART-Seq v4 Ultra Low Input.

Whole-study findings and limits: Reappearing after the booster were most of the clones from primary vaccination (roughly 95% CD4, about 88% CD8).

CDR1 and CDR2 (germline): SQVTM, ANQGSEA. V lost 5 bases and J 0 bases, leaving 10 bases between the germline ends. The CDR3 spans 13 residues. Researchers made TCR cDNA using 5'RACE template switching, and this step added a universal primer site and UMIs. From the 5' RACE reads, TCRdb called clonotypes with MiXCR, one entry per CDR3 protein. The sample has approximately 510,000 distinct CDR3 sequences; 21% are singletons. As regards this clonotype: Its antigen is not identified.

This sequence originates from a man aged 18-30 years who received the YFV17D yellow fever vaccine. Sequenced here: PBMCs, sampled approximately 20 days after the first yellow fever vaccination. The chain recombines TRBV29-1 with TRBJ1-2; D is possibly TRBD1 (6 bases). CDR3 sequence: CSVLTGTNYGYTF. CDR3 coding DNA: TGCAGCGTTTTAACAGGGACTAACTATGGCTACACCTTC.